This TCR beta chain is drawn from a study of shared clonotypes between healthy human individuals. About the research overall: The study used three CD4 naive, three CD4 memory, two CD8 naive and one CD8 memory plate per donor.

TCRdb's copy holds only in-frame clones and misses some; the assay was immunoSEQ multiplex PCR. The table shows more than 2,000,000 clones, with more than 90% occurring only once. The ends were cut back, 4 bases at V and 4 bases at J, with 8 bases in the middle. Germline CDR1 reads MDHEN; CDR2 reads SYDVKM. This CDR3 has 13 residues. The J gene is TRBJ1-5, the V gene TRBV28; D remains ambiguous. The clonotype was recovered from a man younger than 35 in good health. The specimen was naive CD4+ T cells sorted from blood. Subset here: CD45RA+ positively selected. The CDR3 DNA is TGTGCCAGCAGTTCCCTTGGGAATCAGCCCCAGCATTTT. Its protein is CASSSLGNQPQHF.